This TCR beta chain was captured by sequencing in a study of shared clonotypes between healthy human individuals. The wider study: Researchers drew samples from two women and a few men aged 18 to 49. Three plates each covered CD4 naive and memory; CD8 naive two, CD8 memory one. Study-level points and caveats: Although depth was large, rarefaction showed that sequencing of the sorted subsets was incomplete.

Points on this clone: The antigen remains unidentified. Other DNA sequences in this sample translate to the same CDR3.

The CDR3 covers 11 residues. The V end was cut by 0 bases, the J end by 3 bases, with 3 bases between. Germline CDR1 GTSNPN, CDR2 SVGIG (reference sequence). Under the authors' procedure: ImmunoSEQ junction-only sequences lacked quality scores, so their filtering differed. The data were produced by immunoSEQ multiplex PCR, yet TCRdb's version contains in-frame clones alone and is incomplete. V and J calls and clone size are as listed in that table; D and trimming were resolved from the DNA. The sample lists about 960,000 clones; 76% were seen once. Sequenced sample: memory CD4+ T cells sorted from blood. The subset is: CD45RA-negative fraction. The receptor was isolated from a man aged 18-30 years in good health. The rearrangement joins TRBV30 to TRBJ2-7; no clear D. CDR3 protein: CAWSVDYEQYF. The DNA for the CDR3 is TGTGCCTGGAGTGTTGACTACGAGCAGTACTTC.